The text below deals with one T cell receptor beta chain. Only in-frame clones appear in the TCRdb table, and some are missing; sequencing was by immunoSEQ multiplex PCR. The sample has about 72,000 clones, approximately 79% seen once. The record originates from a study of early stage breast cancer tumors. Across the whole study: ER+/PR+/HER2- status applied to about 70% of the 16 invasive breast tumors.

Trimming cost V 5 bases and J 10 bases; bases outside gene matches: 10. This CDR3 is 14 amino acids long. Germline V gene data show CDR1 as SGHVS and CDR2 as FNYEAQ. The chain joins TRBV7-6 to TRBJ2-2; 7 bases match TRBD2. The sample consisted of blood. The TCR sequence derives from a person aged 55 to 75 with breast cancer. The DNA of the CDR3 is TGTGCCAGCAGCCAGGGAGGGACGTCGGCGGAGCTGTTTTTT. This sequence encodes CASSQGGTSAELFF.